The 32 T cell receptor beta chains presented below share a single source sample, sequenced in a study of shared clonotypes between healthy human individuals. TCRdb's table, derived via immunoSEQ multiplex PCR, lists solely in-frame clones and lacks some. The sample includes around 2.1 million clones, 90% to 97% of them seen just once. The sequenced material came from naive CD4+ T cells sorted from blood. Sample subset: CD45RA+ positively selected. The source is a man younger than 35 in good health.

CDR3: CASSLGTRRKDFTDTQYF. CDR3 coding DNA: TGTGCCAGCAGCTTAGGAACCAGGAGGAAGGATTTCACAGATACGCAGTATTTT. The rearrangement links TRBV7-8 to TRBJ2-3; weak D call: TRBD2 (5 bases). The CDR3 is made up of 18 amino acids. Germline-derived CDR1 and CDR2 are SGHVS and FQNEAQ. Trimming left V 1 base short and J 2 bases short, with 19 bases between.

The rearrangement joins TRBV7-3 to TRBJ2-6; a weak D match, TRBD1 (5 bases). V lost 3 bases and J lost 2, with 11 bases in between. Looked up from germline, CDR1 is SGHTA and CDR2 is FQGTGA. This CDR3 is built from 16 residues. The CDR3 loop reads CASSFFDSPGANVLTF. As DNA, the CDR3 is TGTGCCAGCAGCTTCTTTGACAGCCCTGGGGCCAACGTCCTGACTTTC. Filled out from reference TRBV7-3 and TRBJ2-6, the complete variable domain reads GAGVSQTPSNKVTEKGKYVELRCDPISGHTALYWYRQSLGQGPEFLIYFQGTGAADDSGLPNDRFFAVRPEGSVSTLKIQRTERGDSAVYLCASSFFDSPGANVLTFGAGSRLTVL.

CDR3 amino acids: CASSLVGDRDLETQYF. The DNA for the CDR3 is TGTGCCAGCAGCTTGGTTGGAGACAGGGACTTGGAGACCCAGTACTTC. V is TRBV5-6 and J is TRBJ2-5; D possibly corresponds to TRBD1 (7 bases). The CDR3 is 16 amino acids. Per germline, CDR1 SGHDT and CDR2 YYEEEE. V lost 0 bases to trimming and J lost 5 bases, with 17 bases between them. Filled out from reference TRBV5-6 and TRBJ2-5, the complete variable domain reads DAGVTQSPTHLIKTRGQQVTLRCSPKSGHDTVSWYQQALGQGPQFIFQYYEEEERQRGNFPDRFSGHQFPNYSSELNVNALLLGDSALYLCASSLVGDRDLETQYFGPGTRLLVL.

In its sample, this clone was seen once. Other DNA sequences in the same sample also yield this CDR3. The rearrangement uses TRBV6-5 and TRBJ2-3; D is ambiguous. Germline CDR1 and CDR2: MNHEY and SVGAGI. The CDR3 loop spans 12 amino acids. V was shortened by 6 bases and J by 2 bases, with 6 bases between the two germline ends. In DNA, the CDR3 is TGTGCCAGCAGGTCCTCCACAGATACGCAGTATTTT. Its protein product is CASRSSTDTQYF.

This chain uses TRBV29-1 with TRBJ2-3; 11 bases are a match to TRBD2. CDR1 and CDR2 from the germline V gene are SQVTM and ANQGSEA. V lost 4 bases and J lost 5; bases outside the gene matches: 5. The CDR3 has 14 residues. The CDR3 sequence is CSVGTSGGLDTQYF. The CDR3 DNA reads as TGCAGCGTTGGAACTAGCGGGGGATTAGATACGCAGTATTTT.

J is TRBJ2-5 and V is TRBV29-1; D ambiguous. The CDR3 consists of 14 residues. The germline CDR1 and CDR2 sequences are SQVTM and ANQGSEA. Trimming removed 1 base at V and 0 bases at J, with 9 bases between. Written as DNA, the CDR3 is TGCAGCGTTGAAGGCAGAGTATACCAAGAGACCCAGTACTTC. This encodes CSVEGRVYQETQYF.

This clone was seen a single time. The V gene is TRBV29-1, the J gene TRBJ2-5, with D hard to call. Germline CDR1 reads SQVTM; CDR2 reads ANQGSEA. V gave up 7 bases and J gave up 4 bases, with 16 bases separating them. The CDR3 consists of 13 residues. The CDR3 reads CSADTGFSETQYF. The CDR3 DNA follows: TGCAGCGCCGACACCGGTTTTTCAGAGACCCAGTACTTC.

The chain is built from TRBV7-2 and TRBJ1-2; TRBD1 matches at 7 bases. The CDR3 has 13 residues. Looked up from germline, CDR1 is SGHTA and CDR2 is FQGNSA. The J segment lost 6 bases and the V segment lost 6 bases, leaving 7 bases of the junction unmatched. The CDR3 DNA follows: TGTGCCAGCAGTCTTAGACAGGGCGATGGCTACACCTTC. Translated, it gives CASSLRQGDGYTF.

The CDR3 is CASSDRGTGYTF. In DNA, the CDR3 is TGTGCCAGCAGTGACAGGGGGACTGGCTACACCTTC. V gene TRBV6-4 combines with J gene TRBJ1-2; D possibly corresponds to TRBD1 (6 bases). V dropped 2 bases and J dropped 7 bases, with 8 bases sitting between them. The V gene's germline CDR1 is MRHNA and CDR2 SNTAGT. The CDR3 contains 12 residues.

The V call is TRBV5-4, the J call TRBJ2-7, with 8 bases that match TRBD2. Trimming cost V 0 bases and J 7 bases; bases outside gene matches: 6. The CDR3 is 14 residues long. From germline, CDR1 is SGHNT and CDR2 YYREEE (reference sequence). The CDR3 nucleotides read TGTGCCAGCAGCTTGGAGGGCGGGGGGAGTGAGCAGTACTTC. This translates into CASSLEGGGSEQYF.

V usage is TRBV28 and J usage is TRBJ1-5, with 9 bases lining up with TRBD1. The CDR3 is made up of 17 amino acids. Germline V lookup: CDR1 MDHEN, CDR2 SYDVKM. Germline trimming cut 6 bases from V and 3 bases from J; bases unmatched to any gene: 12. CDR3 amino acids: CASRQGGGQGINQPQHF. The CDR3 nucleotides are TGTGCCAGCAGACAAGGGGGAGGACAGGGGATCAATCAGCCCCAGCATTTT.

V usage is TRBV6-1 and J usage is TRBJ1-4; TRBD1 matches 7 bases. Trimming at V came to 7 bases and at J to 4 bases, leaving 6 bases not matched to a gene. CDR1 is MNHNS, CDR2 SASEGT, per germline. The CDR3 spans 14 residues. Written as DNA, the CDR3 is TGTGCCAGCACACAACAGGGGTATAATGAAAAACTGTTTTTT. Translated, it gives CASTQQGYNEKLFF.

This sequence joins TRBV5-4 and TRBJ2-5, with a possible D match to TRBD1 (6 bases). The CDR3 consists of 16 residues. The germline V gene encodes CDR1 SGHNT and CDR2 YYREEE (reference sequence). Trimming cost V 3 bases and J 1 base, with 16 bases left between them. The chain's CDR3 is CASSSRDTLAQETQYF. The CDR3 DNA reads TGTGCCAGCAGCTCCAGGGACACCCTAGCCCAAGAGACCCAGTACTTC.

J is TRBJ1-1 and V is TRBV2, with 7 bases fitting TRBD1. Germline V gene data show CDR1 as SNHLY and CDR2 as FYNNEI. The CDR3 runs 13 residues. The ends lost 6 bases at V and 11 bases at J; junction bases unmatched: 12. CDR3 region: CASRPDRAEVAFF. DNA of the CDR3: TGTGCCAGCAGACCCGACAGGGCCGAGGTGGCTTTCTTT.

The gene calls are TRBV7-2 and TRBJ2-2, with D unresolved. Per the germline V gene, CDR1 is SGHTA and CDR2 is FQGNSA. Trimming cost V 5 bases and J 1 base, with 17 bases left between them. This CDR3 spans 17 amino acids. Written as DNA, the CDR3 is TGTGCCAGCAGCCCTTTTCAGCAGGCCAAGAACACCGGGGAGCTGTTTTTT. The encoded protein is CASSPFQQAKNTGELFF.

V usage is TRBV6-5 and J usage is TRBJ1-1; D possibly corresponds to TRBD1 (5 bases). The V gene's germline CDR1 is MNHEY and CDR2 SVGAGI. The CDR3 runs to 13 residues. V gave up 4 bases and J gave up 11 bases, with 17 bases separating them. CDR3 sequence reads: CASSSTGGAVAFF. CDR3 nucleotide sequence: TGTGCCAGCAGTTCGACGGGGGGAGCGGTCGCTTTCTTT.

The chain carries TRBV30 and TRBJ1-2; perhaps TRBD1 as D (5 bases). The CDR3 length is 14 residues. V shed 2 bases and J shed 7 bases, with 17 bases lying between them. Germline CDR1 GTSNPN, CDR2 SVGIG (reference sequence). CDR3 bases: TGTGCCTGGAGTCCCAGGGCGGGCTCTGGTGGCTACACCTTC. Translation gives CAWSPRAGSGGYTF.

This chain's CDR3 is CASTLLGGSYNEQFF. Written as DNA, the CDR3 is TGTGCCAGCACTTTACTAGGGGGCTCCTACAATGAGCAGTTCTTC. The chain combines TRBV6-5 with TRBJ2-1, with a possible D match to TRBD1 (6 bases). The CDR3 is 15 amino acids. The V gene lost 7 bases and the J gene lost 0 bases, with 13 bases spanning the gap. CDR1 is MNHEY, CDR2 SVGAGI, per germline.

The chain joins TRBV21-1 to TRBJ1-1. TRBV21-1 is annotated as a pseudogene. The CDR3 loop spans 16 amino acids. The CDR3 DNA reads as TGTGCCAGCAGCATGGGGGATCGGGCCGTGAACACTGAAGCTTTCTTT. This translates into CASSMGDRAVNTEAFF.

J is TRBJ1-6 and V is TRBV10-2; 7 bases are a match to TRBD1. This CDR3 spans 16 amino acids. Germline assignment: CDR1 WSHSY and CDR2 SAAADI. With 0 bases clipped from V and 5 bases from J, the junction kept 4 bases outside the gene matches. The CDR3 protein is CASSESGTVDNSPLHF. The CDR3 coding sequence is TGCGCCAGCAGTGAGTCGGGGACAGTCGATAATTCACCCCTCCACTTT.

The CDR3, as DNA: TGTGCCAGTAGTAACGGGGCCTATAATTCACCCCTCCACTTT. Protein: CASSNGAYNSPLHF. This chain joins TRBV19 and TRBJ1-6; the D is unclear. Germline assignment: CDR1 LNHDA and CDR2 SQIVND (reference sequence). V shed 4 bases and J shed 2 bases, with 6 bases lying between them. The CDR3 runs 14 residues.

This chain uses TRBV18 with TRBJ2-1; weak D call: TRBD1 (6 bases). There are 14 residues in the CDR3. Deletions cut 4 bases from V and 4 bases from J, with 11 bases between. Per the germline V gene, CDR1 is KGHSH and CDR2 is LQKENI. In DNA form, the CDR3 reads TGTGCCAGCTCACACAGGACAGAGTACAATGAGCAGTTCTTC. This sequence encodes CASSHRTEYNEQFF.

This clone appeared a single time. The chain recombines TRBV5-5 with TRBJ2-7; D remains ambiguous. CDR1 SGHKS and CDR2 YYEKEE come from the germline V gene (reference sequence). V lost 0 bases, J lost 0 bases, and 10 bases lay in between. This CDR3 has 15 amino acids. CDR3 nucleotide sequence: TGTGCCAGCAGCTTGGCGTCTAGGAGCTCCTACGAGCAGTACTTC. Its translation: CASSLASRSSYEQYF.

This clone was seen just once. The chain recombines TRBV7-2 with TRBJ1-2; D is uncertain. The V gene's germline CDR1 is SGHTA and CDR2 FQGNSA. CDR3 length: 14 residues. V was shortened by 5 bases and J by 5 bases, with 15 bases between the two germline ends. The CDR3 protein is CASSPETTGYGYTF. As DNA, the CDR3 is TGTGCCAGCAGCCCGGAGACGACCGGTTATGGCTACACCTTC.

V and J are TRBV6-1 and TRBJ1-6, with TRBD1 matching over 7 bases. Germline assignment: CDR1 MNHNS and CDR2 SASEGT. The CDR3 is 14 residues long. V lost 3 bases and J lost 10; bases outside the gene matches: 6. In DNA, the CDR3 is TGTGCCAGCAGTGACGGGACAGTTGGGTCACCCCTCCACTTT. Protein sequence: CASSDGTVGSPLHF.

The V gene is TRBV19, the J gene TRBJ2-1, with 9 bases lining up with TRBD2. The CDR3 has 15 residues. CDR1 is LNHDA, CDR2 SQIVND, per germline (reference sequence). The V segment lost 4 bases and the J segment 5 bases; nucleotides outside the gene matches: 6. The CDR3 DNA sequence: TGTGCCAGTAGTAAGCAAGCGGGGGGCCACAATGAGCAGTTCTTC. This gives the protein CASSKQAGGHNEQFF.

This clone was seen a single time. CDR3 coding DNA: TGTGCCAGCAGCTCAGGGGTCGCCTTACTTTGGTACTTC. Translation: CASSSGVALLWYF. This chain joins TRBV7-2 and TRBJ2-7, with a tentative D call TRBD1 (6 bases). The germline gives CDR1 SGHTA, CDR2 FQGNSA. The CDR3 has 13 residues. The V end lost 4 bases, the J end lost 12 bases, and 19 bases lay between the germline ends.

In nucleotides, the CDR3 is TGTGCCAGCTCACGGGGGACAGTTAGTACAGATACGCAGTATTTT. This gives the protein CASSRGTVSTDTQYF. V usage is TRBV18 and J usage is TRBJ2-3, with 7 positions matching TRBD1. This CDR3 comprises 15 residues. Germline CDR1 reads KGHSH; CDR2 reads LQKENI. V lost 4 bases and J lost 3; bases outside the gene matches: 7.

The V call is TRBV4-3, the J call TRBJ2-1; unclear D gene. Trimming took off 4 bases at V and 7 bases at J, with 14 bases between the two ends. Germline CDR1 LGHNA, CDR2 YSLEER. The CDR3 length is 14 residues. The chain's CDR3 is CASSPRVGWNEQFF. CDR3 DNA: TGCGCCAGCAGCCCCCGAGTGGGGTGGAATGAGCAGTTCTTC.

This chain connects TRBV5-6 to TRBJ1-3; no firm D call. The germline V and J ends were trimmed by 4 bases and 0 bases, with 11 bases remaining between them. Germline-derived CDR1 and CDR2 are SGHDT and YYEEEE. The CDR3 extends over 15 amino acids. CDR3: CASSPVGDSGNTIYF. The DNA of the CDR3 is TGTGCCAGCAGCCCCGTTGGGGACTCTGGAAACACCATATATTTT.

The chain carries TRBV15 and TRBJ2-3; D remains unclear. The CDR3 runs to 14 residues. V shed 3 bases and J shed 2 bases, with 9 bases lying between them. CDR1 and CDR2 from the germline V gene are LNHNV and YYDKDF (reference sequence). CDR3 region: CATSRGYFTDTQYF. The CDR3 DNA reads as TGTGCCACCAGCAGGGGGTATTTCACAGATACGCAGTATTTT.

The V and J genes are TRBV27 and TRBJ1-1, with 7 nucleotides matching TRBD1. V was pared by 5 bases and J by 1 base, with 19 bases of the junction left unmatched. The CDR3 runs 19 residues. Germline V CDR1 and CDR2: MNHEY, SMNVEV (reference sequence). In DNA form, the CDR3 reads TGTGCCAGCAGTCCGTTTAGTCGGGCAGGGGGTTGGAGGAACACTGAAGCTTTCTTT. This codes for CASSPFSRAGGWRNTEAFF.